One sample yielded the 17 T cell receptor beta chains listed below, sequenced in a study of PD-1 blockade in classical Hodgkin lymphoma. Time point indicated: cycle 4 day 1 (C4D1), after 6 weeks of nivolumab. Every patient relapsed after autologous stem cell transplantation, and brentuximab vedotin exposure varied. Thawed PBMCs were subjected to magnetic negative selection, which yielded isolated CD8+ T cells. Method: immunoSEQ multiplex PCR; TCRdb's copy keeps in-frame clones and lacks some. The table has roughly 2,500 clones, 61% seen once. The starting material was CD8+ T cells from blood, obtained before the fourth cycle of nivolumab. The receptors were gathered from a human donor with classical Hodgkin lymphoma.

This clone was observed once. The chain couples TRBV5-6 to TRBJ2-1; the D call may be TRBD1 or TRBD2 (6 bases each). CDR1 and CDR2 (germline): SGHDT, YYEEEE. The CDR3 is made up of 14 amino acids. V lost 2 bases, J lost 2 bases, and 8 bases lay in between. CDR3 DNA: TGTGCCAGCAGCTTTGGGGGGCCCTACAATGAGCAGTTCTTC. It yields the protein CASSFGGPYNEQFF.

This clone was counted a single time. CDR3 DNA: TGTGCCAGCAGCTTGGCCAGGCCCGTCTATGGCTACACCTTC. This gives the protein CASSLARPVYGYTF. The rearrangement joins TRBV5-8 to TRBJ1-2; D not resolved. Germline V gene lookup returns CDR1 SGHTS and CDR2 YDEGEE. V was trimmed by 0 bases and J by 4 bases, leaving 10 bases between them. The CDR3 has 14 amino acids. The whole variable domain, remainder taken from reference TRBV5-8 and TRBJ1-2, is EAGVTQSPTHLIKTRGQQATLRCSPISGHTSVYWYQQALGLGLQFLLWYDEGEERNRGNFPPRFSGRQFPNYSSELNVNALELEDSALYLCASSLARPVYGYTFGSGTRLTVV.

V and J are TRBV28 and TRBJ2-5, with TRBD1 matching over 8 bases. The CDR3 totals 15 residues. J was trimmed by 3 bases and V by 5 bases; bases with no gene match: 8. Germline V CDR1 and CDR2: MDHEN, SYDVKM. Written as DNA, the CDR3 is TGTGCCAGCAGTCCTTCCAGGACAGGGAAAGAGACCCAGTACTTC. As protein: CASSPSRTGKETQYF.

This clone appeared once. The chain is built from TRBV4-3 and TRBJ1-1, with a weak D call TRBD1 (5 bases). This CDR3 contains 14 residues. The germline V gene encodes CDR1 LGHNA and CDR2 YSLEER. Trimming removed 0 bases from V and 6 bases from J, with 11 bases in between. The CDR3 sequence: CASSQDRAGPEAFF. In nucleotides, the CDR3 is TGCGCCAGCAGCCAAGATCGGGCGGGGCCTGAAGCTTTCTTT.

In its sample, this clone was seen a few times. V and J are TRBV4-3 and TRBJ1-6; no firm D call. Germline assignment: CDR1 LGHNA and CDR2 YSLEER. The V end lost 2 bases, the J end lost 7 bases, and 9 bases lay between the germline ends. The CDR3 totals 14 residues. The CDR3 is CASSQWAGNSPLHF. CDR3 coding DNA: TGCGCCAGCAGCCAATGGGCAGGCAATTCACCCCTCCACTTT.

Only a few counts were recorded for this clone. V and J are TRBV27 and TRBJ1-2; tentatively, D is TRBD1 (5 bases). Trimming removed 0 bases at V and 7 bases at J, with 15 bases between. This CDR3 has 15 amino acids. In germline, CDR1 is MNHEY, CDR2 SMNVEV (reference sequence). DNA for the CDR3: TGTGCCAGCAGTTTATCCCCCGACAGTCTGGGTGGCTACACCTTC. The encoded protein is CASSLSPDSLGGYTF.

V gene TRBV7-9 combines with J gene TRBJ2-2; no firm D call. Germline V gene data show CDR1 as SEHNR and CDR2 as FQNEAQ (reference sequence). The CDR3 is 13 residues long. Trimming pared 7 bases from V and 1 base from J, leaving 7 bases between. CDR3 bases: TGTGCCAGCACGGGTTTGAACACCGGGGAGCTGTTTTTT. It yields the protein CASTGLNTGELFF.

Of note for this clone: This sample includes further DNA sequences coding for the same CDR3. CDR3: CASSWTGHEQFF. CDR3 in DNA: TGTGCCAGTAGTTGGACCGGCCATGAGCAGTTCTTC. The chain carries TRBV19 and TRBJ2-1; D unresolved. The CDR3 extends over 12 amino acids. V dropped 5 bases and J dropped 8 bases, with 10 bases sitting between them. In germline, CDR1 is LNHDA, CDR2 SQIVND (reference sequence).

The chain employs TRBV7-8 and TRBJ2-5; TRBD1 might be the D (6 bases). Per the germline V gene, CDR1 is SGHVS and CDR2 is FQNEAQ. V gave up 1 base and J gave up 3 bases, with 6 bases separating them. The CDR3 covers 13 residues. This CDR3 is CASSLDREETQYF. DNA of the CDR3: TGTGCCAGCAGCTTAGACAGGGAAGAGACCCAGTACTTC.

This clone has just a few counts. The chain carries TRBV4-2 and TRBJ2-5, with D unresolved. This CDR3 region has 14 residues. Trimming took 5 bases from V and 3 from J, leaving 13 bases between them. Looked up from germline, CDR1 is LGHNA and CDR2 is YNFKEQ. The CDR3 protein is CASSSPGGEETQYF. In nucleotides, the CDR3 is TGTGCCAGCAGCTCCCCCGGTGGGGAAGAGACCCAGTACTTC.

The chain recombines TRBV7-9 with TRBJ1-1; no firm D call. The CDR3 loop spans 12 amino acids. The V gene's germline CDR1 is SEHNR and CDR2 FQNEAQ (reference sequence). V dropped 1 base and J dropped 4 bases, with 4 bases sitting between them. CDR3 in DNA: TGTGCCAGCAGCTTAGGGTTCACTGAAGCTTTCTTT. Translating it yields CASSLGFTEAFF. Variable domain in full (rest from reference TRBV7-9 and TRBJ1-1): DTGVSQNPRHKITKRGQNVTFRCDPISEHNRLYWYRQTLGQGPEFLTYFQNEAQLEKSRLLSDRFSAERPKGSFSTLEIQRTEQGDSAMYLCASSLGFTEAFFGQGTRLTVV.

The rearrangement joins TRBV7-9 to TRBJ1-4, with 8 bases that match TRBD1. The CDR3 is 17 amino acids. Looked up from germline, CDR1 is SEHNR and CDR2 is FQNEAQ (reference sequence). Trimming at V came to 1 base and at J to 8 bases, leaving 12 bases not matched to a gene. The CDR3 region is CASSLGQGATLEEKLFF. The DNA of the CDR3 is TGTGCCAGCAGCTTAGGGCAGGGGGCGACCCTGGAAGAAAAACTGTTTTTT.

V is TRBV6-4 and J is TRBJ2-2; D not resolved. Per germline, CDR1 MRHNA and CDR2 SNTAGT. The CDR3 consists of 13 residues. Trimming cost V 2 bases and J 3 bases, with 4 bases left between them. As DNA, the CDR3 is TGTGCCAGCAGTGACGGGGACACCGGGGAGCTGTTTTTT. The encoded protein is CASSDGDTGELFF.

The chain combines TRBV6-6 with TRBJ2-1; D is possibly TRBD1 (6 bases). Germline-derived CDR1 and CDR2 are MNHNY and SVGAGI (reference sequence). V was trimmed by 5 bases and J by 4 bases, leaving 18 bases between them. The CDR3 runs to 16 residues. The CDR3 is CASSLQRDTRYNEQFF. The CDR3, as DNA: TGTGCCAGCAGTCTTCAACGGGACACGCGGTACAATGAGCAGTTCTTC.

V usage is TRBV5-1 and J usage is TRBJ2-2; a weak D match, TRBD1 (5 bases). Trimming cost V 4 bases and J 0 bases, with 13 bases left between them. Germline V gives CDR1 SGHRS, CDR2 YFSETQ. This CDR3 region has 16 residues. The CDR3 region has the DNA TGCGCCAGCAGCAGTTCAGGGAAACCGAACACCGGGGAGCTGTTTTTT. Amino acids: CASSSSGKPNTGELFF.

This clone was seen only a few times. The chain recombines TRBV4-1 with TRBJ2-1; TRBD1 is a possible D gene (6 bases). Germline V gives CDR1 MGHRA, CDR2 YSYEKL. Between the trimmed V and J ends, which lost 1 base and 8 bases, there was a span of 9 bases. The CDR3 is 13 amino acids. The CDR3 nucleotides are TGCGCCAGCAGCCAAGTAGGGGGAGATGAGCAGTTCTTC. Its protein is CASSQVGGDEQFF.

A word on this clone: In the same sample, other DNA sequences code for this CDR3. The chain employs TRBV19 and TRBJ2-7; 10 bases agree with TRBD2. Germline CDR1 reads LNHDA; CDR2 reads SQIVND (reference sequence). This CDR3 is 15 amino acids long. J was trimmed by 1 base and V by 5 bases; bases with no gene match: 5. The chain's CDR3 is CASSASSGGSYEQYF. As DNA, the CDR3 is TGTGCCAGTAGTGCCTCTAGCGGGGGATCCTACGAGCAGTACTTC.